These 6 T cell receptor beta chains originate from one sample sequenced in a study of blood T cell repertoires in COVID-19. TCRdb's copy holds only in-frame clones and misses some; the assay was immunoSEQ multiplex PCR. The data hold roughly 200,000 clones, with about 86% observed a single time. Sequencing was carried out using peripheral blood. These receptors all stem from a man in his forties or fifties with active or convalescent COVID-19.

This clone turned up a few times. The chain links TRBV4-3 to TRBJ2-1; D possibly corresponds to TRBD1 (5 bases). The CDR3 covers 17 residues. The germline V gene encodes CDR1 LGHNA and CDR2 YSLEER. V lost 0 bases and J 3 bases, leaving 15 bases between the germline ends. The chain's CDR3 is CASSQDMASQGYNEQFF. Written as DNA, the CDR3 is TGCGCCAGCAGCCAAGATATGGCTAGTCAGGGCTACAATGAGCAGTTCTTC.

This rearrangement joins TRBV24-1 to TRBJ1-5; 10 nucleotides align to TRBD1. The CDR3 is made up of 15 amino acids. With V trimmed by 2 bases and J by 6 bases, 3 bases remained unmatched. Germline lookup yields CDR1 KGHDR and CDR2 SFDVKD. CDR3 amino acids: CATSDSGTGVQPQHF. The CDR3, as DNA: TGTGCCACCAGTGATTCTGGGACAGGGGTTCAGCCCCAGCATTTT.

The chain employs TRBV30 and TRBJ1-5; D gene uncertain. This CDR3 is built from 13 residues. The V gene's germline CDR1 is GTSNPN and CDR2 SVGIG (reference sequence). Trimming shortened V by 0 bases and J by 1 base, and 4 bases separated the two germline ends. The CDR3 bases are TGTGCCTGGAGTGTAGAGAGCAATCAGCCCCAGCATTTT. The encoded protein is CAWSVESNQPQHF.

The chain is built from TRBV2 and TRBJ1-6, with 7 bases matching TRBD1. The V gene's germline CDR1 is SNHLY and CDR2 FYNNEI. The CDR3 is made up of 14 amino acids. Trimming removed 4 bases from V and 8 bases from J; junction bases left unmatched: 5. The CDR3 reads CASSAGTVYSPLHF. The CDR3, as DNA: TGTGCCAGCAGTGCCGGGACAGTTTATTCACCCCTCCACTTT.

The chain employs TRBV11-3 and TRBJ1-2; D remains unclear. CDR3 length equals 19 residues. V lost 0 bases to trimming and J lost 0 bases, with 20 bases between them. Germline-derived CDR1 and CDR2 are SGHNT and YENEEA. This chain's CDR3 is CASSLELGSTAATNYGYTF. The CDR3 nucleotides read TGTGCCAGCAGCTTAGAACTCGGTTCAACAGCAGCCACTAACTATGGCTACACCTTC.

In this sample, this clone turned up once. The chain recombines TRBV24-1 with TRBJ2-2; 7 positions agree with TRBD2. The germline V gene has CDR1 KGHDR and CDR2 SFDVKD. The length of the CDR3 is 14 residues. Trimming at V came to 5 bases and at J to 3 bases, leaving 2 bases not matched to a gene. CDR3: CATSAGLYTGELFF. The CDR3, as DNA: TGTGCCACCAGTGCGGGACTATACACCGGGGAGCTGTTTTTT.